Listed below are T cell receptor beta chains from one sample, sequenced in a study of long-term antiretroviral therapy in people with HIV. Sequenced by immunoSEQ multiplex PCR; TCRdb stores in-frame clones only, minus some. The table includes 22,000 or so clones, around four fifths detected once. The sample in question was unsorted PBMCs, obtained 5.9 years after starting antiretroviral therapy. These TCRs come from a man in his thirties or forties with HIV. The CDR3 runs from the conserved cysteine through the conserved F or W. D genes are given only for firm matches. The size field is filled for only some rows; it gives once, few, many or a size class.

j_call d_call clone_size v_call cdr3_nt cdr3_aa
TRBJ1-1 NA NA TRBV30 TGTGCCTGGAGTGCTCAGGGGAACACTGAAGCTTTCTTT CAWSAQGNTEAFF
TRBJ1-3 TRBD1 few TRBV5-1 TGCGCCAGCAGTAGGGGGACAGGGGCAGGAAACACCATATATTTT CASSRGTGAGNTIYF
TRBJ1-2 NA NA TRBV6-6 TGTGCCAGCAGTTACGGGTCAGGGAATGGCTACACCTTC CASSYGSGNGYTF
TRBJ1-1 NA NA TRBV4-1 TGCGCCAGCAGCCAAGAACGGATCAACACTGAAGCTTTCTTT CASSQERINTEAFF
TRBJ2-5 NA NA TRBV4-1 TGCGCCAGCAGCCCCCCCGGCCAAGAGACCCAGTACTTC CASSPPGQETQYF
TRBJ2-1 NA once TRBV28 TGTGCCAGCAGTTTATCGCGCGGGAACTCCTACAATGAGCAGTTCTTC CASSLSRGNSYNEQFF
TRBJ1-2 NA NA TRBV2 TGTGCCACCGTCGACAGATTCTATGGCTACACCTTC CATVDRFYGYTF
TRBJ1-6 NA NA TRBV7-6 TGTGCCAGCAGCTTAGAGGGCAGGGAGAATTCACCCCTCCACTTT CASSLEGRENSPLHF
TRBJ1-2 NA NA TRBV4-1 TGCGCCAGCAGCCAAGAAGGCCTATTGGTAGTGGGCGGGTTGGGCTACACCTTC CASSQEGLLVVGGLGYTF
TRBJ1-1 NA NA TRBV7-3 TGTGCCAGCAGCTTAGGGGGTCCCACTGAAGCTTTCTTT CASSLGGPTEAFF
TRBJ2-5 NA once TRBV19 TGTGCCAGTAGTAACACAGGGCTACAAGAGACCCAGTACTTC CASSNTGLQETQYF
TRBJ1-5 TRBD1 NA TRBV5-6 TGTGCCAGCAGCGTGGGACAGCGGACCGATCAGCCCCAGCATTTT CASSVGQRTDQPQHF
TRBJ2-1 NA NA TRBV7-2 TGTGCCAGCAGCTTATTGGGGAGGACCAGCTCCTACAATGAGCAGTTCTTC CASSLLGRTSSYNEQFF
TRBJ1-3 NA NA TRBV25-1 TGTGCCAGCACCGGGGTATTCTCTGGAAACACCATATATTTT CASTGVFSGNTIYF
TRBJ2-5 TRBD2 NA TRBV28 TGTGCCAGCGCCCCAAGCGGGAGGGGAGAGACCCAGTACTTC CASAPSGRGETQYF
TRBJ1-2 NA NA TRBV11-2 TGTGCCAGCAGCCCCGGGTCGGACTATGGCTACACCTTC CASSPGSDYGYTF
TRBJ2-7 TRBD2 NA TRBV7-2 TGTGCCAGCAGCCTGGGACTAGCGACCTACGAGCAGTACTTC CASSLGLATYEQYF
TRBJ1-2 NA NA TRBV28 TGTGCCAGCAGTTCGTTCAGGGGCGGCTACACCTTC CASSSFRGGYTF
TRBJ2-1 TRBD1 NA TRBV19 TGTGCCAGTAGTATAAGGGGGCAGGGCCCTGAGCAGTTCTTC CASSIRGQGPEQFF
TRBJ1-1 NA NA TRBV15 TGTGCCACCAGCAGAGAATCAGGGGCGAACACTGAAGCTTTCTTT CATSRESGANTEAFF
TRBJ2-7 TRBD2 NA TRBV5-4 TGTGCCAGCAGCCAGCCCTTAGCGGGAGGAGTGGCCTACGAGCAGTACTTC CASSQPLAGGVAYEQYF
TRBJ1-5 NA once TRBV27 TGTGCCAGCAGTCCCCGGGGTGGCAATCAGCCCCAGCATTTT CASSPRGGNQPQHF
TRBJ2-3 TRBD2 NA TRBV4-2 TGTGCCAGCAGCCACCCCGGGGGACTAGCGGGGGTTACGCAGTATTTT CASSHPGGLAGVTQYF